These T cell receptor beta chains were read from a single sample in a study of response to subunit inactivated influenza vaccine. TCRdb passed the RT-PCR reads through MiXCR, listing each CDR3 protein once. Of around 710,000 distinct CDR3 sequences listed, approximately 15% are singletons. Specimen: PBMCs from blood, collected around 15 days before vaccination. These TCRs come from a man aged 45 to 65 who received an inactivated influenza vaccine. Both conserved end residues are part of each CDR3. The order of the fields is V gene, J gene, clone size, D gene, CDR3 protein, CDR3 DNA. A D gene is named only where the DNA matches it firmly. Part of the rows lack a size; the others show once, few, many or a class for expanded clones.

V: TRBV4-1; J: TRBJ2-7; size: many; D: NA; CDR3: CASSQEGTYVTYEQYF; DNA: TGCGCCAGCAGCCAGGAAGGGACATACGTAACCTACGAGCAGTACTTC
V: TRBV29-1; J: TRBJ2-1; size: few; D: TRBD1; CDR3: CSVEDHGQGSYNEQFF; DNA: TGCAGCGTTGAAGATCATGGACAGGGATCCTACAATGAGCAGTTCTTC
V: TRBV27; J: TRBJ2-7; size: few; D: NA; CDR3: CASSPLVQRGEQYF; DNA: TGTGCCAGCAGTCCATTAGTTCAACGGGGCGAGCAGTACTTC
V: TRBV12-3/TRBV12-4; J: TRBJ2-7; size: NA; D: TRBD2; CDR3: CASSLYGSGGEQYF; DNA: TGTGCCAGCAGCCTTTATGGCAGCGGGGGCGAGCAGTACTTC
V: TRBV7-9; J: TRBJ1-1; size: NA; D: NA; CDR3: CASSLAWNEAFF; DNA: TGTGCCAGCAGCTTAGCGTGGAATGAAGCTTTCTTT
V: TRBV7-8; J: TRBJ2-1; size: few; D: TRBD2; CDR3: CASSLGSGGTYNEQFF; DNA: TGTGCCAGCAGCTTAGGTAGCGGGGGCACCTACAATGAGCAGTTCTTC
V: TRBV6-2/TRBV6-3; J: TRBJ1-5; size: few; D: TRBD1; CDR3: CASSSSGQGPHHPQHF; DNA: TGTGCCAGCAGTTCGTCCGGACAGGGTCCTCATCACCCCCAGCATTTT
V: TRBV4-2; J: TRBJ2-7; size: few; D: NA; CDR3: CASSQDTTVVSYEQYF; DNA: TGTGCCAGCAGCCAAGATACGACAGTCGTCTCCTACGAGCAGTACTTC
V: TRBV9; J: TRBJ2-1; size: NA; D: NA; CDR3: CASSVGGASSYNEQFF; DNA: TGTGCCAGCAGCGTAGGGGGGGCTAGCTCCTACAATGAGCAGTTCTTC
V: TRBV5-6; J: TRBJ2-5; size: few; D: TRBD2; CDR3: CASSFGQAGVSLLETQYF; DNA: TGTGCCAGCAGCTTCGGACAAGCGGGGGTTTCTTTGTTAGAGACCCAGTACTTC
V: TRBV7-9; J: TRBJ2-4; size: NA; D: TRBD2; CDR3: CASSRGTSGRTKNIQYF; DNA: TGTGCCAGCAGCCGAGGGACTAGCGGGAGGACAAAAAACATTCAGTACTTC
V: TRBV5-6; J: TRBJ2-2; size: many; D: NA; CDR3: CASGRDTGELFF; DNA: TGTGCCAGCGGCAGGGACACCGGGGAGCTGTTTTTT
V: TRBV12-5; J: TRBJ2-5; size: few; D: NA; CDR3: CASGLSIGETQYF; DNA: TGTGCTAGTGGTTTGTCGATCGGGGAGACCCAGTACTTC
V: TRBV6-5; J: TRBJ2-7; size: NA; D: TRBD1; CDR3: CASSYSPGDRAYEQYF; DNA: TGTGCCAGCAGTTACTCGCCTGGGGACAGAGCCTACGAGCAGTACTTC
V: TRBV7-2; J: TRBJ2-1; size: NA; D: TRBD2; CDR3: CASSPGGLAGYNEQFF; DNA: TGTGCCAGCAGCCCCGGGGGGCTAGCGGGGTACAATGAGCAGTTCTTC
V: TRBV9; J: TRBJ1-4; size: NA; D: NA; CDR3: CASSEAPGGSTNEKLFF; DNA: TGTGCCAGCAGCGAGGCACCGGGGGGCTCAACTAATGAAAAACTGTTTTTT
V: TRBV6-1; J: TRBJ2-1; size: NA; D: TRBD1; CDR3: CASSQRQGGLVYNEQFF; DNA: TGTGCCAGCAGTCAGCGACAGGGTGGGTTGGTCTACAATGAGCAGTTCTTC
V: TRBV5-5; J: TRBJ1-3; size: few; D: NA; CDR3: CASSLEVQLSGNTIYF; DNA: TGTGCCAGCAGCTTGGAGGTCCAGCTCTCTGGAAACACCATATATTTT
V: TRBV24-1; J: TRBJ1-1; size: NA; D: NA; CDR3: CATSGYGGREAFF; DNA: TGTGCCACCAGTGGGTACGGGGGAAGAGAAGCTTTCTTT
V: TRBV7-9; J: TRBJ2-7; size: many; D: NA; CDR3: CASSLGPSNYPSYEQYF; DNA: TGTGCCAGCAGCTTGGGACCTAGCAACTACCCCTCCTACGAGCAGTACTTC
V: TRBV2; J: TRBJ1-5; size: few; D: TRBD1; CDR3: CASSVQGAWQPQHF; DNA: TGTGCCAGCAGTGTGCAGGGGGCTTGGCAGCCCCAGCATTTT
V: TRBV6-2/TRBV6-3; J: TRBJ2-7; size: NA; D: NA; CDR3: CASSGYHEQYF; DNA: TGTGCCAGCAGTGGTTACCACGAGCAGTACTTC
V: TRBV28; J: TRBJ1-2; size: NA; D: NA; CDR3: CASSEGVYYGYTF; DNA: TGTGCCAGCAGTGAAGGGGTTTACTATGGCTACACCTTC
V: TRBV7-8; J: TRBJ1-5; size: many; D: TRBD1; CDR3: CASSLEQGGLNQPQHF; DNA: TGTGCCAGCAGCTTAGAGCAGGGGGGCTTGAATCAGCCCCAGCATTTT
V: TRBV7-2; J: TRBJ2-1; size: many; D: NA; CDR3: CASSLSRANEQFF; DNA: TGTGCCAGCAGCTTGTCCAGGGCGAATGAGCAGTTCTTC
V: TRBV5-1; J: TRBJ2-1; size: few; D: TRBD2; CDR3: CASSSEASGSGNEQFF; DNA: TGCGCCAGCAGCTCGGAGGCTAGCGGGTCGGGCAATGAGCAGTTCTTC
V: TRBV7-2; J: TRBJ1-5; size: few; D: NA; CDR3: CASSFSGLQPQHF; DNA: TGTGCCAGCAGCTTTTCGGGCCTTCAGCCCCAGCATTTT